The following is a T cell receptor (beta chain) sequence with its context. A read error may produce the germline difference seen at one junction end. This record comes from a study of tumor and adjacent non-tumor tissue in lung cancer. Study-level information: The cohort had around twelve adenocarcinoma, a couple of squamous cell and 1 small cell patients.

A modified ARM-PCR protocol with three rounds of nested PCR amplified TCRbeta. MiXCR, applied by TCRdb to the multiplex PCR reads, yields one record per CDR3 protein. The sample contains 200,000 to 250,000 distinct CDR3 sequences, 71% of which appear only once. No cell sorting was done before RNA was extracted from the tissue. The length of the CDR3 is 14 residues. Germline loops: CDR1 MGHRA, CDR2 YSYEKL. The gene calls are TRBV4-1 and TRBJ1-1; D is uncertain. Sequenced sample: lung tumor tissue. The sequence was obtained from a man in his sixties with non-small cell lung cancer. Here the CDR3 reads CASSQVSRAGEAFF. DNA of the CDR3: TGTGCCAGCAGCCAAGTCAGTCGGGCAGGTGAAGCTTTCTTT.